Below, 15 T cell receptor beta chains from the same sample are listed, as sequenced in a study of blood T cell repertoires in COVID-19. Profiling relied on immunoSEQ multiplex PCR, and the TCRdb table lists in-frame clones only, not all of them. The sample gives 110,000 or so clones, 81% of which show up once; 8.5% to 12% is in the top ten. The specimen sequenced was peripheral blood. The origin of the receptors is a human donor in a cohort sampled during active COVID-19.

The CDR3 protein is CASSLEGGNYGYTF. The CDR3 bases are TGTGCCAGCAGCTTAGAGGGGGGTAACTATGGCTACACCTTC. The chain couples TRBV11-2 to TRBJ1-2, with a possible D match to TRBD1 (5 bases). Trimming took 0 bases from V and 1 from J, leaving 6 bases between them. The CDR3 has 14 amino acids. Germline V gene sequence: CDR1 SGHAT, CDR2 FQNNGV.

This chain joins TRBV28 and TRBJ2-6; D is undetermined. Trimming took off 3 bases at V and 0 bases at J, with 9 bases between the two ends. Per the germline V gene, CDR1 is MDHEN and CDR2 is SYDVKM. There are 16 residues in the CDR3. The CDR3 reads CASSFPRSSGANVLTF. DNA of the CDR3: TGTGCCAGCAGTTTTCCCCGGAGCTCTGGGGCCAACGTCCTGACTTTC. Full variable domain (rest looked up from reference TRBV28 and TRBJ2-6): DVKVTQSSRYLVKRTGEKVFLECVQDMDHENMFWYRQDPGLGLRLIYFSYDVKMKEKGDIPEGYSVSREKKERFSLILESASTNQTSMYLCASSFPRSSGANVLTFGAGSRLTVL.

This rearrangement joins TRBV10-3 to TRBJ1-1; a weak D match, TRBD1 (6 bases). CDR1 is ENHRY, CDR2 SYGVKD, per germline. The CDR3 is made up of 12 amino acids. Trimming pared 8 bases from V and 0 bases from J, leaving 7 bases between. This CDR3 reads CAIGQMNTEAFF. DNA for the CDR3: TGTGCCATCGGACAGATGAACACTGAAGCTTTCTTT.

The chain carries TRBV7-3 and TRBJ1-2, with 9 positions matching TRBD1. Germline-derived CDR1 and CDR2 are SGHTA and FQGTGA. J lost 8 bases, V lost 5 bases, and 15 bases had no gene match. The CDR3 has 16 amino acids. CDR3: CASSINSGTGRRGYTF. As DNA, the CDR3 is TGTGCCAGCAGCATCAATTCCGGGACAGGGAGGCGAGGCTACACCTTC.

The gene calls are TRBV5-4 and TRBJ2-7, with 9 bases fitting TRBD1. The CDR3 extends over 12 amino acids. Germline CDR1 is SGHNT and CDR2 is YYREEE (reference sequence). Trimming took 4 bases from V and 6 from J; bases not matched to a gene: 2. The CDR3 region has the DNA TGTGCCAGCAGCGGACAGGGGTCCGAGCAGTACTTC. As protein: CASSGQGSEQYF.

The chain links TRBV2 to TRBJ2-7; possibly TRBD2 for D (6 bases). The CDR3 totals 14 residues. Trimming left V 7 bases short and J 1 base short, with 14 bases between. Germline CDR1 SNHLY, CDR2 FYNNEI. The CDR3 DNA reads TGTGCCAGCACCCGACTAGTCGGATCCTACGAGCAGTACTTC. Translated: CASTRLVGSYEQYF. The whole variable domain, remainder taken from reference TRBV2 and TRBJ2-7, is EPEVTQTPSHQVTQMGQEVILRCVPISNHLYFYWYRQILGQKVEFLVSFYNNEISEKSEIFDDQFSVERPDGSNFTLKIRSTKLEDSAMYFCASTRLVGSYEQYFGPGTRLTVT.

The CDR3 reads CASSQVVSGGARQETQYF. The DNA for the CDR3 is TGTGCCAGCAGCCAAGTAGTTAGCGGGGGGGCCCGGCAAGAGACCCAGTACTTC. The V and J genes are TRBV3-1 (or the pseudogene TRBV3-2) and TRBJ2-5, with 11 positions matching TRBD2. The CDR3 length is 18 residues. Germline lookup yields CDR1 LGHDT and CDR2 YNNKEL (reference sequence). V lost 1 base to trimming and J lost 2 bases; unmatched junction nucleotides: 9.

A single count supports this clone. The chain uses TRBV2 and TRBJ2-2; D may be TRBD2 (7 bases). V lost 1 base to trimming and J lost 7 bases, with 16 bases between them. Germline CDR1 reads SNHLY; CDR2 reads FYNNEI. This CDR3 has 16 residues. The CDR3, as DNA: TGTGCCAGCAGTGAAGAGGGGGGGCGCCGCGGCGGGGAGCTGTTTTTT. It encodes CASSEEGGRRGGELFF.

The chain uses TRBV4-3 and TRBJ1-2; D is ambiguous. Per the germline V gene, CDR1 is LGHNA and CDR2 is YSLEER. V shed 0 bases and J shed 6 bases, with 17 bases lying between them. This CDR3 is built from 16 residues. CDR3 DNA sequence: TGCGCCAGCAGCCAAGATCCGCCGCCGCAGGCAGATGGCTACACCTTC. Amino acid sequence: CASSQDPPPQADGYTF.

The chain's CDR3 is CASSLMATYEQYF. In DNA, the CDR3 is TGTGCCAGCAGCTTGATGGCCACCTACGAGCAGTACTTC. The V gene is TRBV7-9, the J gene TRBJ2-7; D not resolved. V was clipped by 3 bases and J by 2 bases, with 8 bases between them. The CDR3 loop spans 13 amino acids. Germline values: CDR1 SEHNR, CDR2 FQNEAQ (reference sequence). The whole variable domain, filled in from reference TRBV7-9 and TRBJ2-7, reads DTGVSQNPRHKITKRGQNVTFRCDPISEHNRLYWYRQTLGQGPEFLTYFQNEAQLEKSRLLSDRFSAERPKGSFSTLEIQRTEQGDSAMYLCASSLMATYEQYFGPGTRLTVT.

The rearrangement links TRBV19 to TRBJ1-4; D is uncertain. Trimming cost V 7 bases and J 6 bases, with 18 bases left between them. Germline-derived CDR1 and CDR2 are LNHDA and SQIVND (reference sequence). The CDR3 covers 15 residues. The DNA for the CDR3 is TGTGCCAGTAAGGATGAGAGGGCGATAGATGAAAAACTGTTTTTT. Protein sequence: CASKDERAIDEKLFF.

The chain combines TRBV28 with TRBJ2-7, with 13 bases lining up with TRBD2. V dropped 7 bases and J dropped 5; count of bases not matched to a gene: 2. Germline V gives CDR1 MDHEN, CDR2 SYDVKM. The CDR3 has 13 amino acids. The CDR3, as DNA: TGTGCCAGCATGACTAGCGGGAGGAACGAGCAGTACTTC. Amino acid sequence: CASMTSGRNEQYF.

V gene TRBV19 combines with J gene TRBJ2-3; 10 positions match TRBD2. The CDR3 length is 14 residues. V gave up 6 bases and J gave up 5 bases; unmatched junction bases: 5. The germline CDR1 and CDR2 sequences are LNHDA and SQIVND (reference sequence). The CDR3 reads CASSRTSGIDTQYF. The CDR3, as DNA: TGTGCCAGTAGCAGGACTAGCGGTATAGATACGCAGTATTTT. The full variable domain, completed using reference TRBV19 and TRBJ2-3, is DGGITQSPKYLFRKEGQNVTLSCEQNLNHDAMYWYRQDPGQGLRLIYYSQIVNDFQKGDIAEGYSVSREKKESFPLTVTSAQKNPTAFYLCASSRTSGIDTQYFGPGTRLTVL.

This rearrangement joins TRBV2 to TRBJ2-5, with 8 bases matching TRBD2. V lost 4 bases, J lost 2 bases, and 6 bases stayed unmatched. Germline assignment: CDR1 SNHLY and CDR2 FYNNEI. The CDR3 is 15 residues long. Here the CDR3 DNA reads TGTGCCAGCAGTGCCGGACTAGCCGATCAAGAGACCCAGTACTTC. Amino acid sequence: CASSAGLADQETQYF.

This rearrangement joins TRBV16 to TRBJ2-7; the match to TRBD2 covers 8 bases. Germline V CDR1 and CDR2: KGHSY, FQNENV. V dropped 5 bases and J dropped 0; count of bases not matched to a gene: 6. The CDR3 length is 15 residues. This chain's CDR3 is CASSTLAGSSYEQYF. In DNA form, the CDR3 reads TGTGCCAGCAGCACCTTAGCGGGGAGCTCCTACGAGCAGTACTTC.